This T cell receptor beta chain was observed in a study of human T cells and chemical hapten exposure. Study summary: Each week of the roughly 25-week study, patients had diphenylcyclopropenone applied to the scalp.

Individual cDNA molecules each carried unique molecular identifiers attached by the library. Each CDR3 protein gets one entry after TCRdb re-called the RACE reads with MiXCR. The sample has over 150,000 distinct CDR3 sequences, roughly a quarter seen once. Germline loops: CDR1 SGHRS, CDR2 YFSETQ. This CDR3 is 12 amino acids long. Trimming stripped 4 bases from V and 1 base from J, with 6 bases between. This clonotype showed up just a few times. As to time point: patch test 3, about 24 weeks after DPC sensitization. Treatment of the sample: therapeutic diphenylcyclopropenone sensitization with weekly scalp DPC.

The clonotype was recovered from a woman aged 18-29 years with alopecia areata. Some clones in this sample may be carry-over from other donors' samples. J is TRBJ2-7 and V is TRBV5-1; D unresolved. The sample consisted of whole blood, taken in connection with sensitization to the hapten diphenylcyclopropenone (DPC). The CDR3 here is CASSDTSYEQYF. CDR3 nucleotides: TGCGCCAGCAGCGATACGTCCTACGAGCAGTACTTC.